The entry that follows covers one TCR beta chain sequence. Its antigen is unknown. The trim removed 5 bases at V and 3 bases at J, leaving 21 bases unmatched. Germline V CDR1 and CDR2: MNHEY, SVGEGT. The CDR3 is 19 residues long. Reverse transcription of about 0.45 to 1 ug RNA was performed with random hexamers. TCRdb independently ran MiXCR on the immunoSEQ multiplex PCR reads; one entry per CDR3 protein. The sample contains roughly 190,000 distinct CDR3 sequences, approximately 96% of which appear only once. This sample is drawn from a study of CD8 T cells in Susac syndrome. Study conclusions and caveats: CD4+ T cell repertoires in Susac syndrome lacked clonal expansion.

The chain joins TRBV6-2 or TRBV6-3 to TRBJ2-7; 8 bases fit TRBD1. The TCR sequence derives from a human donor with Susac syndrome. Material: CD4+ T cells from PBMCs. CDR3 protein: CASSAKILLRQGPNYEQYF. CDR3 in DNA: TGTGCCAGCAGTGCCAAAATCCTGCTTCGACAGGGGCCGAACTACGAGCAGTACTTC.